This TCR beta chain was retrieved from a study of T cells expressing NK-cell markers (TCRdb year 2020). Regarding the complete study: In sorted CD3+CD56+NKG2C+, CD3+CD56+NKG2C- and CD3+CD56-NKG2C+ T-cell subsets from several donors, TCR beta-chain repertoires were profiled. Among the eight sequenced donors, seven were HCMV-seropositive and one was HCMV-seronegative. The study sequenced eight donors, all healthy volunteers chosen at random: three men and five women. Libraries were sequenced as 2 x 150 bp reads on Illumina HiSeq 2000/2500, MiSeq or NextSeq.

The CDR3, from cysteine to phenylalanine, totals 13 residues. Nucleotide data are not available. CDR1 and CDR2 were assigned from the germline V gene as SGHAT and FQNNGV. The study at large found these results: In over five donors, the dominant CD3+CD56+NKG2C+ clonotypes were found to rank among the top 10 CD8+ clonotypes and to make up about 1.0-7.5% of CD8+ T cells. Those dominant clonotypes were again the most abundant among CD3+CD56-NKG2C+ cells in a few donors, at roughly 25-60.1%. It remained unclear whether the expanded NKG2C-expressing T cell clones were specific for HCMV antigens.

Instrument used: Illumina HiSeq 2000. 5'RACE template switching, by which a universal primer site and unique molecular identifiers were added, was used to make TCR beta cDNA libraries. cDNA synthesis was primed from the TCR beta constant segment and was followed by two successive PCR amplification steps. The paper's processing steps were these. MIGEC was used to demultiplex reads and group reads by UMI, and MiTCR was used to assemble and quantify clonotypes. To exclude erroneous sequences, only TCR cDNA sequences supported by at least two reads were retained. The tcR package was used for downstream repertoire analysis, with clonotypes matched between fractions based on CDR3 nucleotide sequence plus V segment. VDJmatch was used to annotate antigen specificity against VDJdb, with one amino acid substitution in CDR3 allowed. TCRdb reprocessed the reads and lists each CDR3 protein sequence as a single entry, with no DNA. Here the V and J calls rest on TCRdb's processing, not on the authors' analysis. This specimen's table enumerates around 100,000 distinct CDR3 sequences. The biggest ten clones account for 15% to 20% of the sample.

As for this clonotype: The antigen it binds to is not known.

A commercial ELISA kit detecting HCMV-specific IgG in serum was used to determine HCMV serostatus. Ficoll density gradient centrifugation was used to isolate peripheral blood mononuclear cells from blood. The sequence is built from TRBV11-2 and TRBJ2-1. The source of this sequence is a woman between 18 and 70 years old in good health. The material sequenced was blood T cells: a sorted CD56 or NKG2C T cell subset, CD4+ or CD8+ T cells, or bulk PBMC T cells (not recorded which). The CDR3: CASSLEMEVGQFF.